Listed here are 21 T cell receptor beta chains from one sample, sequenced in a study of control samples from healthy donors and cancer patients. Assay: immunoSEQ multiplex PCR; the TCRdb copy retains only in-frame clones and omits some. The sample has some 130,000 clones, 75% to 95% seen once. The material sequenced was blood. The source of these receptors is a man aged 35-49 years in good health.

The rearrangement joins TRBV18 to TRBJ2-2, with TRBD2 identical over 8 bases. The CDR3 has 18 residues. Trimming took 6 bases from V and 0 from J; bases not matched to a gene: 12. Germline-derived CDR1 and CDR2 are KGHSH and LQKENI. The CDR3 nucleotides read TGTGCCAGCTCTCACGGCGGGGGGTCATCCCCGAACACCGGGGAGCTGTTTTTT. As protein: CASSHGGGSSPNTGELFF.

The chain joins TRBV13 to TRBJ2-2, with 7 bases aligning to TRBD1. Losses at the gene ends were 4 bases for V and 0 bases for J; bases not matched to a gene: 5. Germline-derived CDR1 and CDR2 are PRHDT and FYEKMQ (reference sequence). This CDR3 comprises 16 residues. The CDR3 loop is CASSSTGTANTGELFF. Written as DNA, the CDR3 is TGTGCCAGCAGCTCCACCGGGACAGCGAACACCGGGGAGCTGTTTTTT.

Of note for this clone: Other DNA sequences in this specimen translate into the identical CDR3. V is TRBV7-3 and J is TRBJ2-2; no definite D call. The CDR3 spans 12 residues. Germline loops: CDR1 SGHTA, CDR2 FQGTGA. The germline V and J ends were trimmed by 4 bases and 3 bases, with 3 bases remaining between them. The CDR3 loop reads CASSSYTGELFF. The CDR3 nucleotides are TGTGCCAGCAGCTCCTACACCGGGGAGCTGTTTTTT.

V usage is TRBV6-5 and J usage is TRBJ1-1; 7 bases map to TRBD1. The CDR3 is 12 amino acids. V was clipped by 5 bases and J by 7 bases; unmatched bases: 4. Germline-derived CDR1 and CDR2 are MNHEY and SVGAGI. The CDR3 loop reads CASSRDSREAFF. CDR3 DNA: TGTGCCAGCAGTCGGGACAGCCGTGAAGCTTTCTTT.

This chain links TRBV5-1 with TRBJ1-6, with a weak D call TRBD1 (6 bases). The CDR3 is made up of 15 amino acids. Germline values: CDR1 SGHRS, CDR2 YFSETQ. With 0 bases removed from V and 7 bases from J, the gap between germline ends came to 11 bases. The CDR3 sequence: CASSLAGARNSPLHF. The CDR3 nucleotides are TGCGCCAGCAGCTTGGCAGGGGCTCGAAATTCACCCCTCCACTTT.

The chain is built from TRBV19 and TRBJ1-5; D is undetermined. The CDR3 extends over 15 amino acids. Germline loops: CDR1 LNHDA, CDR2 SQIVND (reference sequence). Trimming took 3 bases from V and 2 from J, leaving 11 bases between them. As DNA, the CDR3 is TGTGCCAGTAGTATTCCGGGGAAGGGCAATCAGCCCCAGCATTTT. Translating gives CASSIPGKGNQPQHF.

In DNA, the CDR3 is TGTGCCAGCAGTGAGAGGCGGGGGGTGGTGGATGAGCAGTTCTTC. Residues: CASSERRGVVDEQFF. The rearrangement uses TRBV2 and TRBJ2-1; 8 bases map to TRBD2. The germline V gene encodes CDR1 SNHLY and CDR2 FYNNEI. The CDR3 consists of 15 residues. V shed 3 bases, J shed 8 bases, and the junction held 9 bases outside the gene matches.

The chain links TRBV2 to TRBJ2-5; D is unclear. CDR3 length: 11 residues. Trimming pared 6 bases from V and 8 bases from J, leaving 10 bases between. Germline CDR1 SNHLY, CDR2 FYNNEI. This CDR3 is CASSPSSTQYF. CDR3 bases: TGTGCCAGCAGCCCAAGTAGTACCCAGTACTTC.

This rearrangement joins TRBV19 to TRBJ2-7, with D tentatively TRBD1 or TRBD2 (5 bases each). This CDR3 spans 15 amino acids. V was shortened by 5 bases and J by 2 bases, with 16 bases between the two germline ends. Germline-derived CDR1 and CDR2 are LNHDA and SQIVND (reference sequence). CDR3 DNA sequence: TGTGCCAGTAGTTCTCCCGGATGGGGGACCTACGAGCAGTACTTC. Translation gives CASSSPGWGTYEQYF.

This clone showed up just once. The CDR3 protein is CASSQDLRTSGPTDTQYF. The CDR3 DNA follows: TGTGCCAGCAGCCAAGATTTGCGGACTAGCGGACCCACAGATACGCAGTATTTT. V gene TRBV4-2 combines with J gene TRBJ2-3, with TRBD2 matching over 10 bases. Germline CDR1 reads LGHNA; CDR2 reads YNFKEQ. The CDR3 has 18 amino acids. V lost 0 bases and J lost 2; bases outside the gene matches: 8.

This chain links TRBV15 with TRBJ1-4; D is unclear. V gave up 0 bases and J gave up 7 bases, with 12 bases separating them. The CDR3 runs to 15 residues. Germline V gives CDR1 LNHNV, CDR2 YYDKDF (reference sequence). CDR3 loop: CATSREHLVSEKLFF. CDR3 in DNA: TGTGCCACCAGCAGAGAACACCTAGTGAGTGAAAAACTGTTTTTT.

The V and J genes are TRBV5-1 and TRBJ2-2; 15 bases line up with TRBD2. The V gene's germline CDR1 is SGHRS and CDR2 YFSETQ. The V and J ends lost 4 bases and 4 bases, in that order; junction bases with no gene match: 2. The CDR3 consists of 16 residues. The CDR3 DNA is TGCGCCAGCAGCGCGGGACTAGCGGGAGGCACCGGGGAGCTGTTTTTT. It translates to CASSAGLAGGTGELFF.

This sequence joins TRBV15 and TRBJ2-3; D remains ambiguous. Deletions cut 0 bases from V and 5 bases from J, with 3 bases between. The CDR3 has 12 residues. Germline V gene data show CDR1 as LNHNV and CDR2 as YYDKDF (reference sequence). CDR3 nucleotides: TGTGCCACCAGCAGAGAGGTAGATACGCAGTATTTT. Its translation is CATSREVDTQYF.

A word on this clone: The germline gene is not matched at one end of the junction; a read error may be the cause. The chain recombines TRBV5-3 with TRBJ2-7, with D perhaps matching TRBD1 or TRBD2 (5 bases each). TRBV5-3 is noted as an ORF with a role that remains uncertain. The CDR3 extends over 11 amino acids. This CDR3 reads CARSPGPERYF. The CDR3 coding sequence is TGTGCCAGAAGCCCGGGACCGGAGCGGTACTTC.

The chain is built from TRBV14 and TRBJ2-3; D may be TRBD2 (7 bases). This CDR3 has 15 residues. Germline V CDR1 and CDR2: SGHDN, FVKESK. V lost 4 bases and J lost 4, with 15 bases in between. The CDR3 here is CASSLLSGGSDTQYF. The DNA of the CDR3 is TGTGCCAGCAGCCTCTTGTCGGGGGGCTCAGATACGCAGTATTTT.

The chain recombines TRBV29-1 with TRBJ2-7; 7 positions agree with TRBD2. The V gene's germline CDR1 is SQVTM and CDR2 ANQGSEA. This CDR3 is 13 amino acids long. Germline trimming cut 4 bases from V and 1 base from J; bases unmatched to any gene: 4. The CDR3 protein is CSVVFGGSYEQYF. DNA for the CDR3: TGCAGCGTTGTTTTCGGGGGGTCCTACGAGCAGTACTTC.

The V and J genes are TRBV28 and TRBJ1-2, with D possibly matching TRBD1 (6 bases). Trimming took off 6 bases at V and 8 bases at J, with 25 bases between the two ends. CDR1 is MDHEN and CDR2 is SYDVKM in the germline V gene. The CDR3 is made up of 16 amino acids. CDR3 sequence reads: CASRSSAGGGPGGYTF. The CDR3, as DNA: TGTGCCAGCAGGTCCTCTGCCGGAGGGGGACCGGGAGGCTACACCTTC.

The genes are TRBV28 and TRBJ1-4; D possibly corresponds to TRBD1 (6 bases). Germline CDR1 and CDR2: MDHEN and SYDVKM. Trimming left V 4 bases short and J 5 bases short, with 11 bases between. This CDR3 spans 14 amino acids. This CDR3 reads CASSSRGFNEKLFF. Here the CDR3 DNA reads TGTGCCAGCAGTTCCAGGGGCTTCAATGAAAAACTGTTTTTT.

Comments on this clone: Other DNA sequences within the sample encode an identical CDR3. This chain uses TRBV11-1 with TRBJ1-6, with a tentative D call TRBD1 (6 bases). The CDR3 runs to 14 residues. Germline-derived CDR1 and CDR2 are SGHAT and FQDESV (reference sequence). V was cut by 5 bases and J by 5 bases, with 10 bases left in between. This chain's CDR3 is CASSRTGNNSPLHF. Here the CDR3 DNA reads TGTGCCAGCAGCAGAACAGGGAATAATTCACCCCTCCACTTT.

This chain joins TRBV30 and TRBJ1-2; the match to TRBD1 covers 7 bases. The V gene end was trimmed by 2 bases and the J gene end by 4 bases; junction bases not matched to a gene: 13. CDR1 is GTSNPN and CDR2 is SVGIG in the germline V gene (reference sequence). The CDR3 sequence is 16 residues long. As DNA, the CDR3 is TGTGCCTGGAGTCTTACAGGGGTTGATTCAGCCTATGGCTACACCTTC. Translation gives CAWSLTGVDSAYGYTF.

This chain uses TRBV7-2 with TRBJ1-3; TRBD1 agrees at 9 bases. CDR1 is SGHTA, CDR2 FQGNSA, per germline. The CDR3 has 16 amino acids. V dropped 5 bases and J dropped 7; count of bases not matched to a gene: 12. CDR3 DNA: TGTGCCAGCAGCCCCCAGTCAGGGACAGGGAGGAACACCATATATTTT. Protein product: CASSPQSGTGRNTIYF.